What follows describes a single T cell receptor beta chain. What it binds is unknown. Germline is not matched at one junction end, which may reflect a read error. The CDR3 is 15 residues long. Germline-derived CDR1 and CDR2 are PRHDT and FYEKMQ (reference sequence). Some clones are missing from TCRdb's copy, which holds only in-frame ones; the method was immunoSEQ multiplex PCR. The sample yields 150,000 to 200,000 clones, about 94% seen once. The data were obtained in a study of T cell responses to AZD1222 COVID-19 vaccine. Study-wide results and limits: Clonal diversity may have been underestimated, and the donors were mostly white British, with more females than males. The reported proportion of spike-specific TCRs targeting unmutated variant regions was nearly half. The repertoires were collected only after the peak T cell response. Just five or six AZD1222 recipients tested seropositive at baseline.

The starting material was peripheral blood, obtained on day 0 of AZD1222 vaccination. This TCR was sampled from an adult in good health. The rearrangement links TRBV13 to TRBJ2-1; 14 bases map to TRBD2. CDR3 region: CASSLGTSGSHPQFF. Here the CDR3 DNA reads TGTGCCAGCAGCCTAGGGACTAGCGGGAGCCATCCTCAGTTCTTC.